This section outlines one TCR beta chain sequence together with its context. This specimen belongs to a study of patients and donors after allogeneic stem cell transplantation. TCRdb called the RT-PCR reads again in MiXCR, with one record for every CDR3 protein. The table records a few hundred thousand distinct CDR3 sequences, around two fifths of them present only once. CDR1 and CDR2 (germline): SGHTA, FQGNSA. The CDR3 totals 13 residues. The V and J ends lost 1 base and 4 bases respectively, with 6 bases between them. The sequenced sample was blood, either unsorted or a sorted T cell fraction (not recorded which). The sequence was collected from a human donor who was either an allogeneic HSCT recipient or a stem cell or donor lymphocyte infusion donor (not recorded which). It is not recorded whose cells these are; they may come from a transplant donor. V usage is TRBV7-2 and J usage is TRBJ2-3; D is undetermined. The CDR3 nucleotides read TGTGCCAGCAGCTTAGTACGGTCAGATACGCAGTATTTT. Amino acids: CASSLVRSDTQYF.